Listed below are T cell receptor beta chains from one sample, sequenced in a study of metastatic and nonmetastatic thyroid tumors. MiXCR re-clonotyped the PCR reads for TCRdb. The table has fewer than 20,000 clones, roughly a fifth seen once; the top ten hold around 15%. Specimen: tumor tissue. The receptors come from a female donor with papillary thyroid cancer or a benign thyroid nodule (not recorded which). Some clones in this sample may be carry-over from other donors' samples. The CDR3 runs from the conserved cysteine through the conserved F or W. D genes are given only for firm matches. Size is omitted from some rows. Given values are once, few, many or a class for expanded clones.

v_gene,d_gene,abundance,len,j_gene,CDR3nt,CDR3aa
TRBV6-5,-,-,14,TRBJ1-1,TGTGCCAGCAGTTATAGTGCATATAGGGGTGAAGCTTTCTTT,CASSYSAYRGEAFF
TRBV28,-,large,17,TRBJ2-3,TGTGCCAGCAGTCCTCGGACGGACACCGTCGGCACAGATACGCAGTATTTT,CASSPRTDTVGTDTQYF
TRBV11-3,-,many,11,TRBJ1-1,TGTGCCTGCAGGGAACACGGTGAAGCTTTCTTT,CACREHGEAFF
TRBV7-2,TRBD1,many,13,TRBJ2-7,TGTGCCAGCAGCCCTGGGACAGACTACGAGCAGTACTTC,CASSPGTDYEQYF
TRBV3-1,-,-,15,TRBJ2-1,TGTGCCAGCAGCCAAGATCTGACAGTCTACAATGAGCAGTTCTTC,CASSQDLTVYNEQFF
TRBV10-1,TRBD2,medium-sized,14,TRBJ2-1,TGCGCCAGCAGTGGAGGCGGGAGAATAGCTGAGCAGTTCTTC,CASSGGGRIAEQFF
TRBV20-1,TRBD1,many,13,TRBJ1-2,TGCAGTGCTGGGACAGGTTTGAACTATGGCTACACCTTC,CSAGTGLNYGYTF
TRBV7-2,-,-,18,TRBJ2-1,TGTGCCAGCAGCTTAGCGTGGGGCGGTAGGACCCTGTACAATGATCAGTTCTTC,CASSLAWGGRTLYNDQFF
TRBV28,-,many,15,TRBJ1-1,TGTGCCAGCAGACCAACCGGGACAATGAACACTGAAGCTTTCTTT,CASRPTGTMNTEAFF
TRBV28,TRBD2,many,15,TRBJ2-4,TGTGCCAGCAGCAGGGAGGGACTCCCCAAAAACATTCAGTACTTC,CASSREGLPKNIQYF
TRBV7-9,-,many,14,TRBJ2-2,TGTGCCAGCAGCTTAGGGGGCAGCACCGGGGAGCTGTTTTTT,CASSLGGSTGELFF
TRBV20-1,-,medium-sized,16,TRBJ1-2,TGCAGTGCCCTCGAAAGGGTGCCAGGGACTGTGTGGGGCTACACCTTC,CSALERVPGTVWGYTF
TRBV20-1,TRBD1,many,15,TRBJ1-6,TGCAGTGCTGGACAGGGGGCTAACTATAATTCACCCCTCCACTTT,CSAGQGANYNSPLHF
TRBV6-1,TRBD2,-,14,TRBJ2-2,TGTGCCAGCAGTGAACTAGCGGACACCGGGGAGCTGTTTTTT,CASSELADTGELFF
TRBV13,TRBD2,many,20,TRBJ2-3,TGTGCCAGCAGCACCCCTAGAGCTAGCGGGAGAGCGGGGTCGGTAGATACGCAGTATTTT,CASSTPRASGRAGSVDTQYF
TRBV6-1,TRBD1,many,14,TRBJ2-2,TGTGCCAGCGGCTGGACAGGGAACACCGGGGAGCTGTTTTTT,CASGWTGNTGELFF
TRBV7-3,TRBD2,many,13,TRBJ2-1,TGTGCCAGCAGCTCGGGAGCGGGGGGTGAGCAGTTCTTC,CASSSGAGGEQFF
TRBV7-3,TRBD2,many,17,TRBJ2-1,TGTGCCAGCAGCCCAGGACTAGCTCGTCGCTCCTACAATGAGCAGTTCTTC,CASSPGLARRSYNEQFF
TRBV7-8,-,few,15,TRBJ2-7,TGTGCCAGCAGCTTAAACCGGGACGGAACCTACGAGCAGTACTTC,CASSLNRDGTYEQYF
TRBV20-1,-,-,19,TRBJ1-1,TGCAGTGCTAGAGGTGGCGGGGCCAGCGCCGGTACTGTGAACACTGAAGCTTTCTTT,CSARGGGASAGTVNTEAFF
TRBV6-4,-,few,13,TRBJ2-2,TGTGCCAGCAGTGACAGGGACACCGGGGAGCTGTTTTTT,CASSDRDTGELFF
TRBV20-1,TRBD2,many,16,TRBJ2-1,TGCAGTGCTTACGGGACTAGCGGGGAAATTGGCCATGAGCAGTTCTTC,CSAYGTSGEIGHEQFF